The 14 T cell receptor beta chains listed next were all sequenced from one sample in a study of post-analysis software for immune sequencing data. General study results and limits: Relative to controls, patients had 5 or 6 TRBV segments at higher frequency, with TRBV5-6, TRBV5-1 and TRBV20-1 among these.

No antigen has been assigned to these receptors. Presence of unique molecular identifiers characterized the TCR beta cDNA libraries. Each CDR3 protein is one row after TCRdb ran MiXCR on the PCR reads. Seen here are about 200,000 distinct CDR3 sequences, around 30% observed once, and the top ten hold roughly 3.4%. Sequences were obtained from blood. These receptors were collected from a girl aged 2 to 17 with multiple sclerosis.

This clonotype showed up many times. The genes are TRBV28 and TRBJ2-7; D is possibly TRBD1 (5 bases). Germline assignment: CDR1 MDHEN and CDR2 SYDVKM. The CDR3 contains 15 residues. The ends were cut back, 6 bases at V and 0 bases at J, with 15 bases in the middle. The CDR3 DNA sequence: TGTGCCAGCAGCCTTGTGCTGGGGCGCTCCTACGAGCAGTACTTC. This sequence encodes CASSLVLGRSYEQYF.

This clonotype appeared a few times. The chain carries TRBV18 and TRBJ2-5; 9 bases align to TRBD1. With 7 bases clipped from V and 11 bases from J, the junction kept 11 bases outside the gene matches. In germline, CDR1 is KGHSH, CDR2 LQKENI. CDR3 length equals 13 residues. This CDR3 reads CASLQDRGDEQYF. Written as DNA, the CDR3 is TGTGCCAGCTTGCAGGACAGGGGCGATGAGCAGTACTTC. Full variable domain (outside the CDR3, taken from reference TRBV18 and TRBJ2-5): NAGVMQNPRHLVRRRGQEARLRCSPMKGHSHVYWYRQLPEEGLKFMVYLQKENIIDESGMPKERFSAEFPKEGPSILRIQQVVRGDSAAYFCASLQDRGDEQYFGPGTRLLVL.

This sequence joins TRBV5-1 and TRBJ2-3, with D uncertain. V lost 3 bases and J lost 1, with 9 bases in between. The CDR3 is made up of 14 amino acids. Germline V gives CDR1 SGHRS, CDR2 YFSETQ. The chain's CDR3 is CASSSYSGTDTQYF. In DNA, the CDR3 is TGCGCCAGCAGCTCTTATTCGGGCACAGATACGCAGTATTTT.

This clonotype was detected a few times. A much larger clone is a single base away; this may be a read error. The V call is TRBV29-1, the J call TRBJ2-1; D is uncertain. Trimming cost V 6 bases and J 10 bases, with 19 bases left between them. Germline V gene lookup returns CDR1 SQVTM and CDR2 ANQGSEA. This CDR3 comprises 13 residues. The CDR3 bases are TGCAGCGTGAGACTTTCCAAGGGATGGGAGCAGTTCTTC. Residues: CSVRLSKGWEQFF.

The CDR3 here is CASSIKGVNYGYTF. CDR3 bases: TGTGCCAGTAGTATAAAAGGGGTTAACTATGGCTACACCTTC. The rearrangement joins TRBV19 to TRBJ1-2; possibly TRBD1 for D (5 bases). Germline-derived CDR1 and CDR2 are LNHDA and SQIVND (reference sequence). The CDR3 runs 14 residues. The ends were cut back, 2 bases at V and 1 base at J, with 8 bases in the middle. The full variable domain, completed using reference TRBV19 and TRBJ1-2, is DGGITQSPKYLFRKEGQNVTLSCEQNLNHDAMYWYRQDPGQGLRLIYYSQIVNDFQKGDIAEGYSVSREKKESFPLTVTSAQKNPTAFYLCASSIKGVNYGYTFGSGTRLTVV.

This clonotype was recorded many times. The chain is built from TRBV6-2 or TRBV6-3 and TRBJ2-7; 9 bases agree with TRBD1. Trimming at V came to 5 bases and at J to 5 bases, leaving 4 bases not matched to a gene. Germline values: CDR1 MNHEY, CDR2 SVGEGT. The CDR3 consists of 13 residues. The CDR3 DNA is TGTGCCAGCAGTCCGGACAGGGGCCACGAGCAGTACTTC. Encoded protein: CASSPDRGHEQYF.

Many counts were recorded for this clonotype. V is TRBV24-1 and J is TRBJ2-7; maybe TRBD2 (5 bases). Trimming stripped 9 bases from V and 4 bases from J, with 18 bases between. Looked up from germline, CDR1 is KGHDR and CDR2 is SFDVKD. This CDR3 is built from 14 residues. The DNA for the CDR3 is TGTGCCACCCTCGGAGGTCTCTCCCTTTACGAGCAGTACTTC. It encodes CATLGGLSLYEQYF.

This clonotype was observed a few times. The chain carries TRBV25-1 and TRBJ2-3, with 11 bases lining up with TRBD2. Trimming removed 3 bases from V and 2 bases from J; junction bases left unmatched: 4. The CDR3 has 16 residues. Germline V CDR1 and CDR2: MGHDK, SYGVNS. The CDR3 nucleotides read TGTGCCAGCAGTGACCCACTAGCGGGGGCCACAGATACGCAGTATTTT. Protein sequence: CASSDPLAGATDTQYF.

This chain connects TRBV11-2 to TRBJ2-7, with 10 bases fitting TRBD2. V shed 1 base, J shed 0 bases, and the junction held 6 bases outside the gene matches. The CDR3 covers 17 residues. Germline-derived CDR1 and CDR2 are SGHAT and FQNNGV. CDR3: CASSLAGTSASSYEQYF. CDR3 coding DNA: TGTGCCAGCAGCTTAGCCGGGACTAGCGCAAGCTCCTACGAGCAGTACTTC.

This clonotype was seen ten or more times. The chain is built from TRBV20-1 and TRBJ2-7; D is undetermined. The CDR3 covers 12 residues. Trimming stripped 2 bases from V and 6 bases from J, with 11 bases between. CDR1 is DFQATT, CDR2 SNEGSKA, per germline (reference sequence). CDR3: CSARSRLGEQYF. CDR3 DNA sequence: TGCAGTGCTAGATCTAGACTTGGCGAGCAGTACTTC.

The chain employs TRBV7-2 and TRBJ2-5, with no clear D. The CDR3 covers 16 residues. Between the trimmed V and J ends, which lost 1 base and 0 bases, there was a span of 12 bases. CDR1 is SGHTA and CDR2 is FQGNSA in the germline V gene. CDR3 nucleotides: TGTGCCAGCAGCTTAGGGGTACAGCCAAACCAAGAGACCCAGTACTTC. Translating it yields CASSLGVQPNQETQYF. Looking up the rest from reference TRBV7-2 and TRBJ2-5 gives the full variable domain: GAGVSQSPSNKVTEKGKDVELRCDPISGHTALYWYRQSLGQGLEFLIYFQGNSAPDKSGLPSDRFSAERTGGSVSTLTIQRTQQEDSAVYLCASSLGVQPNQETQYFGPGTRLLVL.

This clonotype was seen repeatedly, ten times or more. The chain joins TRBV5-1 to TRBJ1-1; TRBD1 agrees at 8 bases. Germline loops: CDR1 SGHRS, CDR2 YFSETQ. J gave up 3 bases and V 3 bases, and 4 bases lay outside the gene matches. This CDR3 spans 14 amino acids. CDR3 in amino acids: CASSSRQGYTEAFF. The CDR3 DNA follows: TGCGCCAGCAGCTCCAGACAGGGGTACACTGAAGCTTTCTTT.

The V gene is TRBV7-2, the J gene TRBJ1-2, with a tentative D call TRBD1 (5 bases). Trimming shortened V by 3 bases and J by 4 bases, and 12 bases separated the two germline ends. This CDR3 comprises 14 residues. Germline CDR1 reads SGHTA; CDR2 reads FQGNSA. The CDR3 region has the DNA TGTGCCAGCAGCTTTGGGGGAATCGGCTATGGCTACACCTTC. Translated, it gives CASSFGGIGYGYTF.

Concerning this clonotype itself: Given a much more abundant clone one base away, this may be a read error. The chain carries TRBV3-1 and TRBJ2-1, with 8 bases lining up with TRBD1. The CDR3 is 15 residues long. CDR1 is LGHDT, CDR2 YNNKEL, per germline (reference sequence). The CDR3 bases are TGTGTCAGCAGCCAAGAATGGCAGGGGGCTGGCGAGCAGTTCTTC. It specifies CVSSQEWQGAGEQFF.